These 17 T cell receptor beta chains were all obtained from the same sample, sequenced in a study of cytomegalovirus exposure and HLA in healthy donors. PCR used 60 Vbeta primers and 13 Jbeta primers. Profiling relied on immunoSEQ multiplex PCR, and the TCRdb table lists in-frame clones only, not all of them. The sample lists around 150,000 clones; around 74% were seen once. Sequencing was performed on PBMCs. The receptors stem from a female donor in good health and CMV-seronegative.

The chain couples TRBV19 to TRBJ2-7, with TRBD1 matching 8 bases. This CDR3 contains 17 residues. The germline gives CDR1 LNHDA, CDR2 SQIVND (reference sequence). J was trimmed by 1 base and V by 8 bases; bases with no gene match: 16. The CDR3 bases are TGTGCCAGTCTCCGGCAGGGGGCTCTAATTGGGTCCTACGAGCAGTACTTC. Protein product: CASLRQGALIGSYEQYF.

This rearrangement joins TRBV7-9 to TRBJ1-1, with 8 bases fitting TRBD1. Germline V gene data show CDR1 as SEHNR and CDR2 as FQNEAQ (reference sequence). V gave up 1 base and J gave up 0 bases; unmatched junction bases: 4. The CDR3 contains 16 residues. The chain's CDR3 is CASSLGTGSVNTEAFF. CDR3 in DNA: TGTGCCAGCAGCTTAGGGACAGGGTCCGTGAACACTGAAGCTTTCTTT.

The chain uses TRBV15 and TRBJ1-5, with 10 bases fitting TRBD1. The CDR3 runs 18 residues. V was pared by 4 bases and J by 4 bases, with 13 bases of the junction left unmatched. Germline CDR1 reads LNHNV; CDR2 reads YYDKDF (reference sequence). CDR3 residues: CATSNPLGRDRGNQPQHF. CDR3 nucleotides: TGTGCCACCAGCAACCCCCTGGGAAGGGACAGGGGAAATCAGCCCCAGCATTTT.

V is TRBV6-5 and J is TRBJ2-1, with TRBD1 as a possible D gene (5 bases). Trimming removed 0 bases at V and 6 bases at J, with 12 bases between. Germline V gene sequence: CDR1 MNHEY, CDR2 SVGAGI. The CDR3 length is 15 residues. The CDR3 DNA follows: TGTGCCAGCAGTTACTCGGGCAGGGTGAGCAATGAGCAGTTCTTC. It codes for CASSYSGRVSNEQFF.

CDR3 nucleotide sequence: TGCACCAGCAGCCAAGACAAAACAGGACGGAGCTCCTACGAGCAGTACTTC. Its translation: CTSSQDKTGRSSYEQYF. V is TRBV1 and J is TRBJ2-7; the D call of TRBD1 is as the table states it, not checked on the DNA. TRBV1 is a listed pseudogene. CDR3 size: 17 residues.

This sequence joins TRBV2 and TRBJ2-7, with 7 bases that match TRBD1. V shed 4 bases and J 2 bases; nucleotides not matched to a gene: 2. Germline assignment: CDR1 SNHLY and CDR2 FYNNEI. The CDR3 length is 13 residues. CDR3 coding DNA: TGTGCCAGCAGTGGACAGGGAACCTACGAGCAGTACTTC. Protein: CASSGQGTYEQYF.

CDR3: CASEGYYSGNTIYF. The CDR3 region has the DNA TGTGCCAGCGAAGGCTACTACTCTGGAAACACCATATATTTT. V gene TRBV19 combines with J gene TRBJ1-3; D remains unclear. The CDR3 runs to 14 residues. Trimming took off 9 bases at V and 0 bases at J, with 12 bases between the two ends. The germline gives CDR1 LNHDA, CDR2 SQIVND (reference sequence).

The gene calls are TRBV10-2 and TRBJ2-7; TRBD1 aligns across 9 bases. Looked up from germline, CDR1 is WSHSY and CDR2 is SAAADI. The junction had 4 bases not matched to a gene; V was cut back by 6 bases and J by 1 base. This CDR3 comprises 14 residues. The DNA for the CDR3 is TGCGCCAGCAGGTTTGGACAGGGGTCCTACGAGCAGTACTTC. Translating gives CASRFGQGSYEQYF.

A few counts support this clone. This chain uses TRBV9 with TRBJ2-5; a weak D match, TRBD2 (6 bases). The CDR3 extends over 14 amino acids. The V end lost 0 bases, the J end lost 7 bases, and 13 bases lay between the germline ends. CDR1 is SGDLS, CDR2 YYNGEE, per germline. CDR3 loop: CASSVDTSPGTQYF. The CDR3 DNA is TGTGCCAGCAGCGTAGATACTAGCCCGGGGACCCAGTACTTC.

The rearrangement joins TRBV7-9 to TRBJ1-5, with TRBD1 matching 7 bases. Germline V lookup: CDR1 SEHNR, CDR2 FQNEAQ (reference sequence). J lost 3 bases, V lost 4 bases, and 3 bases had no gene match. The CDR3 has 14 residues. The DNA of the CDR3 is TGTGCCAGCAGCTGGGACAGCTTCAATCAGCCCCAGCATTTT. Translated: CASSWDSFNQPQHF.

The V call is TRBV19, the J call TRBJ2-7; a possible D gene is TRBD2 (6 bases). The CDR3 spans 14 residues. Deletions cut 6 bases from V and 3 bases from J, with 15 bases between. Germline CDR1 and CDR2: LNHDA and SQIVND (reference sequence). The CDR3 loop reads CASRRRDSLYEQYF. The CDR3 coding sequence is TGTGCCAGTAGGCGTCGGGACTCGCTCTACGAGCAGTACTTC.

This chain links TRBV5-1 with TRBJ2-1; the D is unclear. Germline CDR1 and CDR2: SGHRS and YFSETQ. Trimming removed 4 bases from V and 4 bases from J, with 6 bases in between. The CDR3 runs 12 residues. CDR3 region: CASSIQYNEQFF. The CDR3 nucleotides are TGCGCCAGCAGCATACAGTACAATGAGCAGTTCTTC.

The chain is built from TRBV7-9 and TRBJ2-1; D unclear. Germline CDR1 is SEHNR and CDR2 is FQNEAQ (reference sequence). V dropped 5 bases and J dropped 3 bases, with 2 bases sitting between them. This CDR3 comprises 11 residues. CDR3 sequence: CASSRYNEQFF. As DNA, the CDR3 is TGTGCCAGCAGCCGCTACAATGAGCAGTTCTTC.

The V gene is TRBV9, the J gene TRBJ2-1; TRBD2 might be the D (5 bases). The germline gives CDR1 SGDLS, CDR2 YYNGEE. V lost 4 bases and J lost 4, with 9 bases in between. The CDR3 is made up of 13 amino acids. For the CDR3, the DNA is TGTGCCAGCAGCCCCGGGATTTACAATGAGCAGTTCTTC. This codes for CASSPGIYNEQFF.

In its sample, this clone was seen a few times. The V and J genes are TRBV5-1 and TRBJ2-6, with D possibly matching TRBD1 (6 bases). This CDR3 is 17 amino acids long. Deletions cut 0 bases from V and 0 bases from J, with 10 bases between. Germline V gives CDR1 SGHRS, CDR2 YFSETQ. The CDR3 nucleotides are TGCGCCAGCAGCTTGGTCGCAGGGGTCTCTGGGGCCAACGTCCTGACTTTC. Its translation is CASSLVAGVSGANVLTF.

This clone was seen once. The chain couples TRBV5-4 to TRBJ2-1; TRBD2 matches 15 bases. This CDR3 contains 15 residues. Trimming at V came to 0 bases and at J to 10 bases, leaving 2 bases not matched to a gene. The V gene's germline CDR1 is SGHNT and CDR2 YYREEE (reference sequence). The CDR3 region has the DNA TGTGCCAGCAGCTTGGCCGGGACTAGCGGGGGGGAGCAGTTCTTC. It yields the protein CASSLAGTSGGEQFF.

The chain couples TRBV19 to TRBJ1-5; 9 nucleotides align to TRBD1. The CDR3 spans 17 residues. CDR1 LNHDA and CDR2 SQIVND come from the germline V gene (reference sequence). The V segment lost 6 bases and the J segment 0 bases; nucleotides outside the gene matches: 9. The DNA for the CDR3 is TGTGCCAGTAGCCGACCGGGACAGGGCTATAGCAATCAGCCCCAGCATTTT. This translates into CASSRPGQGYSNQPQHF. Full variable domain (remainder filled in from reference TRBV19 and TRBJ1-5): DGGITQSPKYLFRKEGQNVTLSCEQNLNHDAMYWYRQDPGQGLRLIYYSQIVNDFQKGDIAEGYSVSREKKESFPLTVTSAQKNPTAFYLCASSRPGQGYSNQPQHFGDGTRLSIL.